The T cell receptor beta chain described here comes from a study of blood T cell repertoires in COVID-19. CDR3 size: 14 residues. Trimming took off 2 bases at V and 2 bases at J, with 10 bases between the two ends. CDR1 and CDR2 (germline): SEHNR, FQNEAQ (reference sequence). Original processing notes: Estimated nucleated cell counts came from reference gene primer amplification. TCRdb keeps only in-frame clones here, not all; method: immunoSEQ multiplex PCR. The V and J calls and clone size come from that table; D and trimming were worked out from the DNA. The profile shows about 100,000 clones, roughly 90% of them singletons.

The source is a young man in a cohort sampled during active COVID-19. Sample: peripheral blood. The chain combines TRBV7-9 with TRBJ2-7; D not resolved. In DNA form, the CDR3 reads TGTGCCAGCAGCTTACGGTATGGGCCCTACGAGCAGTACTTC. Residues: CASSLRYGPYEQYF.